The following is a TCR beta chain sequence with its context. Its antigen remains unidentified. No quality values exist for individual bases; no much larger clone is one base distant. The data stem from a study of T cell repertoires in cytomegalovirus infection (dated by TCRdb to the late 2010s). At the level of the whole study: Because public TCR beta signatures pointed to carriage of CMV infection together with the matching HLA type, the HLA type of each donor mattered for the analysis. The study at large found these results: In both this cohort and an independent cohort of under 450 donors, the cumulative frequency of public TCR beta family members distinguished carriers of CMV infection plus the relevant HLA type. The ex vivo response was dominated by HLA-C-restricted CMV-specific TCR beta clonotypes, which also provided the single most frequent clonotype in two of eight donors.

Sequencing took place on an Illumina HiSeq 1500. The public sequencing data were trimmed at Q25 with fastp and processed into clonotypes with MiXCR by TCRdb, which kept only in-frame beta chains. Each record represents a unique CDR3 protein, reported with the most common genes and DNA among its rows. The sample records 680,000 or so distinct CDR3 sequences, roughly 35% of which are singletons. The ten largest clones take up 2.5% to 3% of the sample. V lost 6 bases and J lost 4 bases; the stretch between them is 12 bases long. CDR1 and CDR2, looked up from the germline V gene (reference sequence), are MNHEY and SMNVEV. There are 13 amino acids in the CDR3, from cysteine to phenylalanine inclusive. The DNA shown is the 39-base CDR3, in frame from base 1.

Sequenced material: PBMCs. The sequence joins TRBV27 to TRBJ1-1; the D segment cannot be called with confidence. The sequence was obtained from a human donor in good health (CMV status not recorded). Some clones in this sample may be carry-over from other donors' samples. The DNA sequence reads TGTGCCAGCAGGGATCGGCAAAGCACTGAAGCTTTCTTT. This codes for CASRDRQSTEAFF.